At least ten counts were recorded for the clone carrying this T cell receptor beta chain. Its specificity is not known. All of the donors were Caucasians in good health. Germline V gene data show CDR1 as SGHTA and CDR2 as FQGTGA. This CDR3 spans 15 amino acids. Losses at the gene ends were 6 bases for V and 9 bases for J; bases not matched to a gene: 11. TCRdb recomputed calls from the 5' RACE reads with MiXCR, one row per CDR3 protein. This sample has some 97,000 distinct CDR3 sequences, with 5.9% found just once. The sample is drawn from a study of identical twins. General observations from the study: The study reached conclusions through statistical analysis that was cross-sectional, not following the same donors. Recombination models fit unrelated individuals' TCR alpha sharing but underestimated twins'. Insertions were reduced in abundant cord blood beta clonotypes but not in memory repertoires.

This TCR was sampled from a woman between 50 and 59 years old in good health. Input material: memory T cells sorted from blood. The chain recombines TRBV7-3 with TRBJ2-1, with 10 positions matching TRBD1. The CDR3 sequence is CASSNRDRGRSEQFF. The CDR3 bases are TGTGCCAGCAGTAACCGGGACAGGGGCAGGAGTGAGCAGTTCTTC.